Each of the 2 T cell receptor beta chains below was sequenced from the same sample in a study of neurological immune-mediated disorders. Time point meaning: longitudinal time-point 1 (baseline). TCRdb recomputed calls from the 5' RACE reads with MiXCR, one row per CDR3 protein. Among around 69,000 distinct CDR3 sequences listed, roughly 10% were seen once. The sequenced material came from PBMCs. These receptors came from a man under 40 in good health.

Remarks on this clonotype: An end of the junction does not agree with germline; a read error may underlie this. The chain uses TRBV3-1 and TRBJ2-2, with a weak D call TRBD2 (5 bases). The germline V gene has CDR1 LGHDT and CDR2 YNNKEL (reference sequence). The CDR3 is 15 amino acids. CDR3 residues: CASSQGEGSAGEPFF. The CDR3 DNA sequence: TGTGCCAGTAGCCAAGGAGAGGGATCAGCCGGGGAGCCGTTTTTT. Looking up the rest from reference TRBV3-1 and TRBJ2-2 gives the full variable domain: DTAVSQTPKYLVTQMGNDKSIKCEQNLGHDTMYWYKQDSKKFLKIMFSYNNKELIINETVPNRFSPKSPDKAHLNLHINSLELGDSAVYFCASSQGEGSAGEPFFGEGSRLTVL.

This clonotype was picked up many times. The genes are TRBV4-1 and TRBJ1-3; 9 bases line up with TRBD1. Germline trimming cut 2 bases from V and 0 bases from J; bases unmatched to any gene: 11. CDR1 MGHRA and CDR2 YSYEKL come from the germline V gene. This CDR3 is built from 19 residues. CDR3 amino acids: CASSQPRGDRADSGNTIYF. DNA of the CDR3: TGCGCCAGCAGCCAACCCCGGGGGGACAGGGCAGACTCTGGAAACACCATATATTTT.